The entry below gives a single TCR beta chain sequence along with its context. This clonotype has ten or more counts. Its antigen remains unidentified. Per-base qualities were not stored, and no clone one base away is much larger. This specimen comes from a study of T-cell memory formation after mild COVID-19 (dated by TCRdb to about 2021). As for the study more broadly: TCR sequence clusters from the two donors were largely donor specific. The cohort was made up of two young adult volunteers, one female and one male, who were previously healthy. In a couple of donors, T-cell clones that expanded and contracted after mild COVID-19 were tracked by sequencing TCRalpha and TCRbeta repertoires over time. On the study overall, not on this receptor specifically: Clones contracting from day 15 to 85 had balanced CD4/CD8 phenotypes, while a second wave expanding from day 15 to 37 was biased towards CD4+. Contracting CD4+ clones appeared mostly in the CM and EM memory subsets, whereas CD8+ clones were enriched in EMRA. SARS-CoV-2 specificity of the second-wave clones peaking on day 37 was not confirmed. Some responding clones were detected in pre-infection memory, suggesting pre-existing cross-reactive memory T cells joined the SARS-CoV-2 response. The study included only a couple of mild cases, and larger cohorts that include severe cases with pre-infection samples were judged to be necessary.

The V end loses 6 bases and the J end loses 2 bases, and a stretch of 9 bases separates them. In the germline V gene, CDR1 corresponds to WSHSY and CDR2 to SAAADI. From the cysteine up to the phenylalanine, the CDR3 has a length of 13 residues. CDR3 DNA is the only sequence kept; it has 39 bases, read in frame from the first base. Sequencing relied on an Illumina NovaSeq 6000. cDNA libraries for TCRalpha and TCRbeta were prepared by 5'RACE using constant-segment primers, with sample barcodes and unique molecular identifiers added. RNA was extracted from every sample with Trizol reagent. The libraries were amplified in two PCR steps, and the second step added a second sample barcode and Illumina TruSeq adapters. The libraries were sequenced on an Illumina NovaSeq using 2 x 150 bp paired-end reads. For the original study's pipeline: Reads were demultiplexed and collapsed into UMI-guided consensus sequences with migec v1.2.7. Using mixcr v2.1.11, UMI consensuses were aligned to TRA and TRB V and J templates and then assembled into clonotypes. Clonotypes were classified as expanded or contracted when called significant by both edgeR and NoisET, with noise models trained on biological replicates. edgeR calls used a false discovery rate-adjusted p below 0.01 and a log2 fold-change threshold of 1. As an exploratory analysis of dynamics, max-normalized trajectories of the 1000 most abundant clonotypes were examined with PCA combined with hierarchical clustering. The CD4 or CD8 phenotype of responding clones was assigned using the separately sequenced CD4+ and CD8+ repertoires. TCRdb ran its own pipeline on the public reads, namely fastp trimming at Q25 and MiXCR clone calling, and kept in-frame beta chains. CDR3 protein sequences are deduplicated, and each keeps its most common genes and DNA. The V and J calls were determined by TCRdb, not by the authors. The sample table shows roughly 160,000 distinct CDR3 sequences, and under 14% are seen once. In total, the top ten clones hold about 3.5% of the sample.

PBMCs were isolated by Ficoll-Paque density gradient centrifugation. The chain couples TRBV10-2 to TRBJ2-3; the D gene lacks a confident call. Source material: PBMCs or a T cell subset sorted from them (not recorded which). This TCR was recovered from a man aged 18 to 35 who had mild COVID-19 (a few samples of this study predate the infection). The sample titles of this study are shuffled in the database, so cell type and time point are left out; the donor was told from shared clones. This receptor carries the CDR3 CASRVLNTDTQYF. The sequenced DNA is TGCGCCAGCAGGGTGCTCAACACAGATACGCAGTATTTT.